These T cell receptor beta chains were read from a single sample in a study of blood T cell repertoires in COVID-19. Profiling relied on immunoSEQ multiplex PCR, and the TCRdb table lists in-frame clones only, not all of them. Of roughly 150,000 clones listed, over 75% are singletons. The specimen sequenced was PBMCs or T cells enriched from blood (not recorded which). These TCRs come from a man over 45 in a cohort exposed to, infected with or recovered from COVID-19 (not recorded which). Both conserved end residues are part of each CDR3. The order of the fields is clone size, J gene, CDR3 length, V gene, D gene, CDR3 protein, CDR3 DNA. The D gene is left open where the match is weak. Size is stated for part of the rows, as once, few or many counts, or as a class when the clone is expanded.

NA | TRBJ1-6 | 16 | TRBV19 | NA | CASSILQGNSNSPLHF | TGTGCCAGTAGTATACTACAGGGTAACTCGAATTCACCCCTCCACTTT
NA | TRBJ2-7 | 12 | TRBV7-2 | NA | CASSFGGGQQYF | TGTGCCAGCAGCTTTGGCGGAGGTCAGCAGTACTTC
once | TRBJ2-1 | 15 | TRBV19 | TRBD2 | CASSQGLAGYNEQFF | TGTGCCAGTAGCCAAGGGCTAGCGGGGTACAATGAGCAGTTCTTC
NA | TRBJ1-1 | 11 | TRBV12-3/TRBV12-4 | NA | CASIRHGEAFF | TGTGCCAGCATTCGACACGGCGAAGCTTTCTTT
NA | TRBJ2-5 | 16 | TRBV7-9 | NA | CASSLGALAMGETQYF | TGTGCCAGCAGCCTGGGGGCTCTAGCCATGGGAGAGACCCAGTACTTC
NA | TRBJ1-1 | 11 | TRBV28 | NA | CASSLLTEAFF | TGTGCCAGCAGTTTATTAACGGAGGCTTTCTTT
few | TRBJ2-5 | 20 | TRBV14 | NA | CASSQDRSGIGKPSQETQYF | TGTGCCAGCAGCCAAGATCGGAGTGGTATCGGGAAGCCCTCCCAAGAGACCCAGTACTTC
NA | TRBJ2-3 | 16 | TRBV2 | NA | CAGSDVDWVRADTQYF | TGTGCCGGCAGTGATGTTGACTGGGTGCGTGCTGATACGCAGTATTTT
NA | TRBJ2-3 | 13 | TRBV7-9 | NA | CASSLPDSSTQYF | TGTGCCAGCAGCTTACCCGACAGTTCTACGCAGTATTTT
NA | TRBJ2-7 | 12 | TRBV29-1 | TRBD1 | CSVGTGRYEQYF | TGCAGCGTGGGGACAGGGCGCTACGAGCAGTACTTC
few | TRBJ1-1 | 14 | TRBV5-1 | NA | CASSLVGTSTEAFF | TGCGCCAGCAGCTTGGTAGGGACTTCGACTGAAGCTTTCTTT
NA | TRBJ2-5 | 11 | TRBV25-1 | NA | CASFWGETQYF | TGTGCCAGCTTTTGGGGCGAGACCCAGTACTTC
NA | TRBJ2-3 | 18 | TRBV11-2 | TRBD2 | CASSLRLAGGRSTDTQYF | TGTGCCAGCAGCCTACGACTAGCGGGGGGCCGAAGCACAGATACGCAGTATTTT
NA | TRBJ2-1 | 15 | TRBV27 | NA | CASGHGQSSYNEQFF | TGTGCCAGCGGACATGGACAGAGCTCCTACAATGAGCAGTTCTTC
NA | TRBJ1-5 | 14 | TRBV4-1 | NA | CASSLRQEISPQHF | TGCGCCAGCAGTCTCAGGCAGGAAATTTCTCCCCAGCATTTT
NA | TRBJ2-6 | 16 | TRBV7-9 | NA | CASSLGSGSGANVLTF | TGTGCCAGCAGCCTAGGATCGGGGTCTGGGGCCAACGTCCTGACTTTC
NA | TRBJ2-7 | 16 | TRBV11-2 | NA | CASSRGRERFSYEQYF | TGTGCCAGCAGCCGTGGACGGGAACGATTCTCCTACGAGCAGTACTTC
NA | TRBJ2-5 | 13 | TRBV19 | NA | CASKTTDLGTQYF | TGTGCCAGTAAGACGACAGACCTCGGGACCCAGTACTTC
once | TRBJ1-4 | 13 | TRBV2 | NA | CASSATGNEKLFF | TGTGCCAGCAGTGCTACAGGGAATGAAAAACTGTTTTTT
NA | TRBJ1-5 | 17 | TRBV7-2 | TRBD1 | CASSLGIKGALGQPQHF | TGTGCCAGCAGCTTAGGTATCAAGGGGGCCCTTGGGCAGCCCCAGCATTTT
NA | TRBJ2-4 | 13 | TRBV3-1/TRBV3-2 | NA | CASSQNIKNIQYF | TGTGCCAGCAGCCAAAACATTAAAAACATTCAGTACTTC
NA | TRBJ1-1 | 12 | TRBV10-3 | NA | CAISRLNTEAFF | TGTGCCATCAGCCGCCTAAACACTGAAGCTTTCTTT
NA | TRBJ2-4 | 13 | TRBV2 | NA | CASTGLAKNIQYF | TGTGCCAGCACCGGGTTAGCCAAAAACATTCAGTACTTC
NA | TRBJ2-3 | 17 | TRBV15 | TRBD2 | CATSLGLAVTSTDTQYF | TGTGCCACCAGCTTGGGACTAGCGGTCACTAGCACAGATACGCAGTATTTT
once | TRBJ2-1 | 14 | TRBV7-3 | TRBD2 | CASSPTSGIGEQFF | TGTGCCAGCAGCCCGACTAGCGGGATCGGGGAGCAGTTCTTC
NA | TRBJ2-1 | 13 | TRBV5-1 | NA | CATSPPGVWEQFF | TGCGCCACTTCGCCCCCGGGGGTATGGGAGCAGTTCTTC
NA | TRBJ1-1 | 14 | TRBV18 | TRBD1 | CASSPGTGRSEAFF | TGTGCCAGCTCACCCGGGACAGGGAGGTCTGAAGCTTTCTTT
NA | TRBJ2-3 | 15 | TRBV28 | NA | CASRGPAGYTDTQYF | TGTGCCAGCAGGGGACCCGCGGGGTACACAGATACGCAGTATTTT
NA | TRBJ2-1 | 17 | TRBV7-9 | TRBD2 | CASSPRVRTSGRGEQFF | TGTGCCAGCAGCCCCCGGGTCCGGACTAGCGGGAGGGGTGAGCAGTTCTTC
NA | TRBJ2-1 | 13 | TRBV6-2/TRBV6-3 | NA | CASSYLVLGEQFF | TGTGCCAGCAGTTACCTAGTCTTAGGCGAGCAGTTCTTC
NA | TRBJ2-3 | 16 | TRBV18 | NA | CASSPSLGGFGDTQYF | TGTGCCAGCTCACCATCACTAGGAGGATTTGGAGATACGCAGTATTTT
NA | TRBJ2-7 | 13 | TRBV27 | NA | CASSLAGFYEQYF | TGTGCCAGCAGTTTGGCGGGGTTCTACGAGCAGTACTTC
few | TRBJ1-2 | 15 | TRBV2 | NA | CASSEAGTSNYGYTF | TGTGCCAGCAGTGAAGCAGGGACATCTAACTATGGCTACACCTTC
few | TRBJ2-1 | 16 | TRBV3-1/TRBV3-2 | NA | CASSQESLAGINEQFF | TGTGCCAGCAGCCAAGAATCCCTAGCTGGTATTAATGAGCAGTTCTTC
few | TRBJ1-3 | 16 | TRBV5-1 | NA | CASRPTGPSSGNTIYF | TGCGCCAGCAGACCAACAGGGCCGAGCTCTGGAAACACCATATATTTT
NA | TRBJ1-6 | 14 | TRBV30 | TRBD1 | CAWNSGQHNSPLHF | TGTGCCTGGAACTCGGGACAGCATAATTCACCCCTCCACTTT
NA | TRBJ1-2 | 16 | TRBV7-9 | NA | CASSPFQGGVNYGYTF | TGTGCCAGCAGCCCCTTTCAGGGAGGAGTTAACTATGGCTACACCTTC
NA | TRBJ1-3 | 14 | TRBV6-5 | NA | CASILQEGGNTIYF | TGTGCCAGCATCTTACAGGAAGGGGGAAACACCATATATTTT
NA | TRBJ1-6 | 15 | TRBV7-2 | TRBD1 | CASSERTGYNSPLHF | TGTGCCAGCAGCGAACGGACAGGGTATAATTCACCCCTCCACTTT
NA | TRBJ1-2 | 13 | TRBV2 | TRBD1 | CAFPGQGTYGYTF | TGTGCCTTTCCGGGACAGGGGACCTATGGCTACACCTTC
NA | TRBJ2-5 | 16 | TRBV25-1 | TRBD1 | CASSEFERDRVETQYF | TGTGCCAGCAGTGAATTTGAAAGGGACAGGGTGGAGACCCAGTACTTC
once | TRBJ2-5 | 15 | TRBV6-2/TRBV6-3 | TRBD2 | CASSPPTSGEETQYF | TGTGCCAGCAGTCCGCCGACTAGCGGGGAAGAGACCCAGTACTTC
NA | TRBJ2-4 | 14 | TRBV28 | NA | CASRPQGAKNIQYF | TGTGCCAGCAGGCCGCAGGGGGCCAAAAACATTCAGTACTTC
NA | TRBJ2-1 | 15 | TRBV30 | TRBD2 | CAWRPGLAVLDEQFF | TGTGCCTGGAGACCGGGACTAGCAGTTTTGGACGAGCAGTTCTTC
NA | TRBJ2-7 | 15 | TRBV4-1 | TRBD1 | CASSQDRDSSYEQYF | TGCGCCAGCAGCCAAGATCGGGACAGCTCCTACGAGCAGTACTTC
NA | TRBJ2-1 | 17 | TRBV19 | NA | CASSVDRGGSSYNEQFF | TGTGCCAGTAGTGTAGATAGGGGGGGAAGCTCCTACAATGAGCAGTTCTTC
NA | TRBJ2-2 | 15 | TRBV7-2 | NA | CASRPGSVGRGELFF | TGTGCCAGCAGACCCGGGAGCGTAGGCAGGGGGGAGCTGTTTTTT
NA | TRBJ1-1 | 13 | TRBV11-3 | NA | CASSLGENTEAFF | TGTGCCAGCAGCTTAGGAGAGAACACTGAAGCTTTCTTT
NA | TRBJ2-1 | 14 | TRBV7-6 | NA | CASSQSGLNNEQFF | TGTGCCAGCAGCCAATCCGGTCTAAACAATGAGCAGTTCTTC
NA | TRBJ2-7 | 16 | TRBV4-1 | TRBD1 | CASRRTLQGGLYEQYF | TGCGCCAGCAGAAGGACCCTACAGGGGGGCCTCTACGAGCAGTACTTC
NA | TRBJ2-5 | 16 | TRBV11-2 | NA | CASSFSSGDGQETQYF | TGTGCCAGCAGCTTTAGCTCAGGGGATGGTCAAGAGACCCAGTACTTC
NA | TRBJ2-1 | 16 | TRBV5-1 | TRBD2 | CASSLGGLADYNEQFF | TGCGCCAGCAGCTTGGGGGGACTAGCGGATTACAATGAGCAGTTCTTC
few | TRBJ2-2 | 17 | TRBV6-2/TRBV6-3 | TRBD2 | CASSSGTSGVNTGELFF | TGTGCCAGCAGTTCGGGGACTAGCGGGGTGAACACCGGGGAGCTGTTTTTT
NA | TRBJ1-4 | 16 | TRBV6-1 | NA | CASSGRVVATNEKLFF | TGTGCCAGCAGTGGCAGGGTAGTAGCAACTAATGAAAAACTGTTTTTT
NA | TRBJ2-3 | 14 | TRBV3-1/TRBV3-2 | NA | CASSQTGDLRAQYF | TGTGCCAGCAGCCAGACGGGGGACCTCCGAGCGCAGTATTTT
NA | TRBJ1-5 | 13 | TRBV5-1 | NA | CASSLEQNQPQHF | TGCGCCAGCAGCTTAGAACAGAATCAGCCCCAGCATTTT
NA | TRBJ2-3 | 14 | TRBV13 | NA | CASSFRGSTDTQYF | TGTGCCAGCAGCTTTCGAGGTAGCACAGATACGCAGTATTTT
NA | TRBJ2-7 | 15 | TRBV6-1 | NA | CASSEVWQALSEQYF | TGTGCCAGCAGTGAAGTTTGGCAGGCCCTCAGCGAGCAGTACTTC